The following is a T cell receptor (beta chain) sequence with its context. Its matching antigen is unknown. Distinct nucleotide sequences in the sample also encode this CDR3. Partitioning of CD4+ cells yielded a CD45RA+ naive subset and a CD45RA-negative memory subset. Germline V gene lookup returns CDR1 SGHNT and CDR2 YENEEA. V lost 3 bases and J 1 base, leaving 9 bases between the germline ends. The CDR3 loop spans 14 amino acids. Genomic DNA per cell subset filled all wells of several immunoSEQ plates. Only in-frame clones appear in the TCRdb table, and some are missing; sequencing was by immunoSEQ multiplex PCR. The data contain approximately 2.3 million clones, approximately 93% of them seen just once; the ten biggest clones take up around 0.4%. These data come from a study of shared clonotypes between healthy human individuals. General observations from the study: The authors expected sequencing depth to affect clonotype sharing among donors. Memory subsets had estimated richness that was generally smaller than that of naive subsets.

The sample was naive CD4+ T cells from PBMCs. Indicated subset: CD45RA+ positively selected. The clonotype originates from a man younger than 30 in good health. Some clones in this sample may be carry-over from other donors' samples. This chain links TRBV11-3 with TRBJ1-1; a weak D match, TRBD1 (6 bases). CDR3 protein: CASSLAGANTEAFF. The CDR3 coding sequence is TGTGCCAGCAGCTTGGCAGGGGCGAACACTGAAGCTTTCTTT.